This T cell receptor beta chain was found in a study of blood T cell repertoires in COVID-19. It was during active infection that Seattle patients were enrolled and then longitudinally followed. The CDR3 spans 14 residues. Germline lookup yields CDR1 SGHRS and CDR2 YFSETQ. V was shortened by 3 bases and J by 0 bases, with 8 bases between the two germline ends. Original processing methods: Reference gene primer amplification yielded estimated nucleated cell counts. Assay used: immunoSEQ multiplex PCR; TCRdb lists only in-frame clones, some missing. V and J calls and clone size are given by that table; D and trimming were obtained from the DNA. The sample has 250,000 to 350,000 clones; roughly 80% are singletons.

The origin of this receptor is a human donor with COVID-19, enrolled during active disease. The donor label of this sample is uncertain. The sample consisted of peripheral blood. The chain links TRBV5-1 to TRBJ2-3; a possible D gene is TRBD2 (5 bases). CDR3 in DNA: TGCGCCAGCAGCTGGCAGCGGAGCACAGATACGCAGTATTTT. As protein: CASSWQRSTDTQYF.